Following are 2 T cell receptor beta chains from one sample sequenced in a study of T-cell reconstitution after alpha-beta-depleted transplantation in children. Researchers prepared the TCRbeta library using unique molecular identifiers, the study reports. One entry per CDR3 protein, called by TCRdb with MiXCR from the PCR reads. The repertoire consists of approximately 200,000 distinct CDR3 sequences, with roughly 6.3% occurring once and the leading ten covering about 4.4%. The sequencing used PBMCs, collected before TCRalphabeta/CD19-depleted stem cell transplant. The receptors here all came from a girl less than two years old with combined immunodeficiency, due to receive a stem cell transplant.

The rearrangement links TRBV7-2 to TRBJ2-5; 9 nucleotides line up with TRBD2. J gave up 2 bases and V 5 bases, and 6 bases lay outside the gene matches. The CDR3 is made up of 15 amino acids. CDR1 is SGHTA, CDR2 FQGNSA, per germline. CDR3 nucleotides: TGTGCCAGCAGCCCTGTAGCGGGGGAGCAAGAGACCCAGTACTTC. Amino acids: CASSPVAGEQETQYF.

V is TRBV20-1 and J is TRBJ1-1, with D unresolved. The germline gives CDR1 DFQATT, CDR2 SNEGSKA (reference sequence). This CDR3 has 13 residues. Trimming removed 0 bases at V and 2 bases at J, with 7 bases between. CDR3: CSARERANTEAFF. The DNA for the CDR3 is TGCAGTGCTAGAGAACGAGCTAACACTGAAGCTTTCTTT.